This TCR beta chain was sequenced during a study of CD8+CD57+ T cells in acquired aplastic anemia (dated by TCRdb to 2016 to 2018). As for the study more broadly: Extracted DNA from sorted CD4+ and CD8+ cells averaged about 3 ug, ranging from about 0.17 to 27.4 ug. For healthy donor samples, the average read count was about 9.9 million for CD4+ cells and 11 million to 13 million for CD8+ cells.

As for this clonotype: Its antigen remains unidentified. Base qualities are missing; no much larger clone stands one base away.

Trimming at the junction amounts to 6 bases on V and 7 bases on J, and the germline ends lie 10 bases apart. As encoded in the germline V gene, CDR1 is SNHLY while CDR2 is FYNNEI. The CDR3 measures 13 amino acids from cysteine to phenylalanine. The only DNA kept is the CDR3, 39 bases in frame from the first base. TCR beta VDJ combination and CDR3 sequence profiling used genomic DNA as the template. TCR repertoire sequencing was run on an Illumina HiSeq 2000. The original pipeline was this. TRBV/TRBJ rearrangement plots, CDR3 size and DJ length profiles, and Simpson's diversity index were used to evaluate the repertoires. Whichever DNA sequence was most abundant in the deep sequencing data was defined as the immunodominant clone. CDR3 amino acid sequences were checked for sharing between subjects and were compared against published repertoires and the VDJdb database. The raw public data were reprocessed by TCRdb itself: fastp quality trimming at Q25, MiXCR clonotype calling, in-frame beta chains only. Each record represents a unique CDR3 protein, reported with the most common genes and DNA among its rows. TCRdb assigned the V and J calls; the authors' analysis was not used. The sample table lists about 170,000 distinct CDR3 sequences, roughly 47% of them with a count of one. The top ten hold around 0.96% of the sample.

What the research found in general, with its limitations: Roughly 30 CD8+ CDR3 sequences were shared between patients and controls but appeared highly expressed in patients and within their immunodominant clones. Between patients and healthy controls, no significant difference in CD8+ Simpson's diversity was found (P=0.060).

In the study, sorted CD4+ and CD8+ blood T cells from patients with severe aplastic anemia and from healthy subjects underwent deep sequencing of TCR repertoires. Ficoll-Paque density gradient centrifugation was used to isolate peripheral blood mononuclear cells. Before DNA was extracted, CD4+ and CD8+ T cells were sorted using either FACS or magnetic beads. Sequenced sample: sorted CD4+, CD8+, or CD8+CD57+ T cells (not recorded which) from PBMCs. The rearrangement combines TRBV2 with TRBJ1-6; no D gene call is confident. This TCR was recovered from a human donor in good health. The CDR3 in this case is CASRKGGNSPLHF. The DNA is TGTGCCAGCAGAAAGGGAGGGAATTCACCCCTCCACTTT.